These 19 T cell receptor beta chains originate from one sample sequenced in a study of OX40 agonist ivuxolimab in advanced cancers. Repertoires were generated with immunoSEQ multiplex PCR, while TCRdb's copy carries only in-frame clones and drops some. This table has roughly 67,000 clones, approximately 80% appearing once. The sequencing used CD4+ or CD8+ T cells sorted from blood, collected in a trial of the OX40 agonist ivuxolimab. The receptors shown here come from an adult with an advanced solid tumor such as melanoma, head and neck, liver or kidney cancer.

This clone was seen only a few times. The V and J genes are TRBV11-3 and TRBJ1-1; D not resolved. CDR1 and CDR2 (germline): SGHNT, YENEEA. V shed 0 bases and J shed 8 bases, with 10 bases lying between them. This CDR3 contains 13 residues. The CDR3 region is CASSLDAAGEAFF. The CDR3 DNA reads as TGTGCCAGCAGCTTAGATGCAGCAGGAGAAGCTTTCTTT. The full variable domain, completed using reference TRBV11-3 and TRBJ1-1, is EAGVVQSPRYKIIEKKQPVAFWCNPISGHNTLYWYLQNLGQGPELLIRYENEEAVDDSQLPKDRFSAERLKGVDSTLKIQPAELGDSAVYLCASSLDAAGEAFFGQGTRLTVV.

The gene calls are TRBV19 and TRBJ2-1, with 8 bases lining up with TRBD2. Unmatched junction bases numbered 1, after V lost 4 bases and J lost 2 bases. The CDR3 loop spans 14 amino acids. The germline CDR1 and CDR2 sequences are LNHDA and SQIVND (reference sequence). Written as DNA, the CDR3 is TGTGCCAGTAGTAGCGGGGGGACCTACAATGAGCAGTTCTTC. Translating gives CASSSGGTYNEQFF.

This clone was observed a few times. CDR3 in DNA: TGTGCCAGCAGGAAGGTGGGCCAGACTAACTATGGCTACACCTTC. Translation gives CASRKVGQTNYGYTF. The chain employs TRBV28 and TRBJ1-2; D unclear. The V end lost 6 bases, the J end lost 0 bases, and 14 bases lay between the germline ends. The V gene's germline CDR1 is MDHEN and CDR2 SYDVKM. This CDR3 comprises 15 residues.

The chain joins TRBV10-3 to TRBJ2-1, with D perhaps TRBD1 or TRBD2 (5 bases each). There are 16 residues in the CDR3. CDR1 is ENHRY, CDR2 SYGVKD, per germline. V lost 1 base to trimming and J lost 12 bases, with 22 bases between them. The CDR3 is CAISEFFERGALRQFF. Here the CDR3 DNA reads TGTGCCATCAGTGAGTTTTTCGAGAGAGGGGCGCTTAGGCAGTTCTTC.

In this sample, this clone turned up once. J is TRBJ2-7 and V is TRBV9; the D gene is possibly TRBD1 (6 bases). V was pared by 1 base and J by 7 bases, with 15 bases between. Germline-derived CDR1 and CDR2 are SGDLS and YYNGEE. This CDR3 has 14 residues. CDR3 sequence reads: CASSVRAGVGEQYF. Written as DNA, the CDR3 is TGTGCCAGCAGCGTAAGGGCAGGGGTTGGGGAGCAGTACTTC. Combining the CDR3 with reference TRBV9 and TRBJ2-7 gives the whole variable domain DSGVTQTPKHLITATGQRVTLRCSPRSGDLSVYWYQQSLDQGLQFLIQYYNGEERAKGNILERFSAQQFPDLHSELNLSSLELGDSALYFCASSVRAGVGEQYFGPGTRLTVT.

This clone turned up a few times. This chain uses TRBV11-3 with TRBJ2-5, with 10 bases aligning to TRBD1. The J segment lost 7 bases and the V segment lost 4 bases, leaving 15 bases of the junction unmatched. This CDR3 region has 17 residues. Germline assignment: CDR1 SGHNT and CDR2 YENEEA. In DNA form, the CDR3 reads TGTGCCAGCAGCTCCAGCCTCGGGACAGGGGAAAGGGTGACCCAGTACTTC. Translated: CASSSSLGTGERVTQYF.

The chain carries TRBV28 and TRBJ2-2, with a weak D call TRBD1 (5 bases). The germline V and J ends were trimmed by 3 bases and 0 bases, with 8 bases remaining between them. This CDR3 contains 15 residues. Germline V lookup: CDR1 MDHEN, CDR2 SYDVKM. The CDR3 sequence: CASSFPGTNTGELFF. DNA for the CDR3: TGTGCCAGCAGTTTTCCAGGGACGAACACCGGGGAGCTGTTTTTT.

The rearrangement joins TRBV2 to TRBJ2-7, with TRBD1 matching 8 bases. Per germline, CDR1 SNHLY and CDR2 FYNNEI. The junction had 5 bases not matched to a gene; V was cut back by 6 bases and J by 1 base. The CDR3 covers 14 residues. The CDR3 protein is CASRGQATSYEQYF. The CDR3 DNA is TGTGCCAGCAGGGGACAGGCAACATCCTACGAGCAGTACTTC.

J is TRBJ2-3 and V is TRBV2, with 11 bases matching TRBD2. V was clipped by 3 bases and J by 5 bases; unmatched bases: 1. The CDR3 is 14 amino acids. In germline, CDR1 is SNHLY, CDR2 FYNNEI. The CDR3 spells CASSELAGGDTQYF. The CDR3 DNA reads TGTGCCAGCAGTGAGCTAGCGGGAGGAGATACGCAGTATTTT.

The chain uses TRBV6-5 and TRBJ2-3; weak D call: TRBD1 (6 bases). From germline, CDR1 is MNHEY and CDR2 SVGAGI. Trimming stripped 3 bases from V and 8 bases from J, with 18 bases between. The CDR3 covers 15 residues. In DNA, the CDR3 is TGTGCCAGCAGTTATAACTGGGGGAGCAGGGGTACGCAGTATTTT. Its translation: CASSYNWGSRGTQYF.

The V gene is TRBV20-1, the J gene TRBJ2-7; the D gene could be TRBD1 or TRBD2 (5 bases each). Germline V CDR1 and CDR2: DFQATT, SNEGSKA (reference sequence). CDR3 length: 11 residues. Deletions cut 7 bases from V and 5 bases from J, with 12 bases between. CDR3 in amino acids: CSDEGPHEQYF. In DNA, the CDR3 is TGCAGTGATGAGGGGCCGCACGAGCAGTACTTC.

As concerns this clone: The junction does not match germline at one end; this may be a read error. Here the CDR3 reads CASSQELASASPPVF. The CDR3 DNA reads as TGCGCCAGCAGCCAAGAACTAGCATCGGCGAGCCCCCCGGTCTTC. The genes are TRBV4-3 and TRBJ2-1, with D possibly TRBD2 on 6 matching bases. The CDR3 loop spans 15 amino acids. Germline V gene data show CDR1 as LGHNA and CDR2 as YSLEER.

The V call is TRBV4-3, the J call TRBJ2-1; 9 nucleotides align to TRBD2. Germline CDR1 and CDR2: LGHNA and YSLEER. J gave up 3 bases and V 4 bases, and 4 bases lay outside the gene matches. The CDR3 runs to 15 residues. The CDR3 sequence: CASSRGTSSYNEQFF. CDR3 sequence (DNA): TGCGCCAGCAGCCGTGGGACTAGCAGCTACAATGAGCAGTTCTTC.

The CDR3 here is CASRAVSSGNTIYF. CDR3 nucleotides: TGTGCCAGCAGGGCCGTGAGCTCTGGAAACACCATATATTTT. This chain links TRBV7-9 with TRBJ1-3; D uncertain. Germline assignment: CDR1 SEHNR and CDR2 FQNEAQ (reference sequence). The CDR3 covers 14 residues. V was trimmed by 6 bases and J by 0 bases, leaving 9 bases between them.

V and J are TRBV21-1 and TRBJ1-5. TRBV21-1 is tagged as a pseudogene. The CDR3 runs to 13 residues. Written as DNA, the CDR3 is TGTGCCAGCAGCAAAGTGTCCGGACAGCCCCAGCATTTT. As protein: CASSKVSGQPQHF.

The chain recombines TRBV4-2 with TRBJ1-5; 7 bases match TRBD1. After removal of 0 bases from V and 2 bases from J, the junction contained 7 bases not matched to a gene. The CDR3 loop spans 17 amino acids. The germline V gene encodes CDR1 LGHNA and CDR2 YNFKEQ. CDR3 bases: TGTGCCAGCAGCCAAGAGTTCGGGGGACAGCGCAATCAGCCCCAGCATTTT. It specifies CASSQEFGGQRNQPQHF.

The chain joins TRBV18 to TRBJ1-2; D is ambiguous. The V and J ends lost 0 bases and 10 bases respectively, with 15 bases between them. The V gene's germline CDR1 is KGHSH and CDR2 LQKENI. CDR3 length: 14 amino acids. In DNA, the CDR3 is TGTGCCAGCTCACCACCGCTCCCAAGGAGACTCTACACCTTC. Its protein product is CASSPPLPRRLYTF.

The chain uses TRBV28 and TRBJ1-2; D ambiguous. CDR3 size: 11 residues. Germline assignment: CDR1 MDHEN and CDR2 SYDVKM. Trimming cost V 6 bases and J 3 bases, with 5 bases left between them. The CDR3 sequence: CASSMDYGYTF. DNA of the CDR3: TGTGCCAGCAGCATGGACTATGGCTACACCTTC.

The gene calls are TRBV7-3 and TRBJ2-2; 12 positions match TRBD1. Germline V gene data show CDR1 as SGHTA and CDR2 as FQGTGA. The CDR3 spans 16 residues. The ends lost 0 bases at V and 6 bases at J; junction bases unmatched: 2. In DNA form, the CDR3 reads TGTGCCAGCAGCTTAACGGGACAGGGGGCGGCCGGGGAGCTGTTTTTT. Its protein is CASSLTGQGAAGELFF.